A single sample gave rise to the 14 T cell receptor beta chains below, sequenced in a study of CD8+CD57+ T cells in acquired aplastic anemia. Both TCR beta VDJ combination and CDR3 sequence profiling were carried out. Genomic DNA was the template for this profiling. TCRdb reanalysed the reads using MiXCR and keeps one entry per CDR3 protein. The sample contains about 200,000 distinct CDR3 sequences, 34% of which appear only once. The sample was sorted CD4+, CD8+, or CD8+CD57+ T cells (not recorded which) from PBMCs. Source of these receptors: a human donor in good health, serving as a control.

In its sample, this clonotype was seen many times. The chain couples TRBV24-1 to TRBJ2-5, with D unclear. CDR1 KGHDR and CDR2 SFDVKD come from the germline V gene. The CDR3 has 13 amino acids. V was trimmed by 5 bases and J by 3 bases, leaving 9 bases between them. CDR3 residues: CATSASREETQYF. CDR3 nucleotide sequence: TGTGCCACCAGTGCTAGTAGGGAAGAGACCCAGTACTTC.

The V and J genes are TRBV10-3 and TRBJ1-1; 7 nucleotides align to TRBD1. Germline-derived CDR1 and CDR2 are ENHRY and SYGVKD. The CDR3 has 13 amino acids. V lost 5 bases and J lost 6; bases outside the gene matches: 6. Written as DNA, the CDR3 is TGTGCCATCAGTCGTACAGGGGTATCTGAAGCTTTCTTT. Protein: CAISRTGVSEAFF.

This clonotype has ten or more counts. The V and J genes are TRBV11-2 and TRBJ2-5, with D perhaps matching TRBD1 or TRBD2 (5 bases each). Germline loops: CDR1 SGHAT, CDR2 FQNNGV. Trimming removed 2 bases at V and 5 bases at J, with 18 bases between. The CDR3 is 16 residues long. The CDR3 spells CASSLSLRVAGETQYF. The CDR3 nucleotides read TGTGCCAGCAGCTTATCCCTGAGGGTGGCAGGGGAGACCCAGTACTTC.

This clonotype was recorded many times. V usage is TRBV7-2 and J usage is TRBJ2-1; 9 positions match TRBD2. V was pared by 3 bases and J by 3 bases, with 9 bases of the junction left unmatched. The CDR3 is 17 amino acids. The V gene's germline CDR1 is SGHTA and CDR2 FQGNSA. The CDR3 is CASSFPGTSRIYNEQFF. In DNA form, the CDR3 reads TGTGCCAGCAGCTTCCCCGGGACTAGCCGGATCTACAATGAGCAGTTCTTC.

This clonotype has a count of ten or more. CDR3 bases: TGTGCCAGCAGTTTAAAGTCTGGTGCCTATGGCTACACCTTC. Translation gives CASSLKSGAYGYTF. The chain couples TRBV28 to TRBJ1-2, with no clear D. The CDR3 is 14 residues long. Trimming removed 2 bases at V and 4 bases at J, with 11 bases between. Germline CDR1 MDHEN, CDR2 SYDVKM.

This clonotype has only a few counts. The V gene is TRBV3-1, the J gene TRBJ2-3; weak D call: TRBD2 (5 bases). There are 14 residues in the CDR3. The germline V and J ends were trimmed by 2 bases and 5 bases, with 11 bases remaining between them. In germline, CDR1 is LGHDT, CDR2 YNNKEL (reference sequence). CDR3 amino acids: CASSQYPLGDTQYF. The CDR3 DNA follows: TGTGCCAGCAGCCAATACCCACTAGGAGATACGCAGTATTTT.

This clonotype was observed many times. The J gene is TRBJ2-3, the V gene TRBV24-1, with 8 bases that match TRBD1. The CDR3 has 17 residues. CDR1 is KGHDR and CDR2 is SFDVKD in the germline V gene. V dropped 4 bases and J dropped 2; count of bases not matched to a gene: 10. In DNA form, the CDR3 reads TGTGCCACCAGTGACCCGACAGGGGTCGGAATCACAGATACGCAGTATTTT. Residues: CATSDPTGVGITDTQYF.

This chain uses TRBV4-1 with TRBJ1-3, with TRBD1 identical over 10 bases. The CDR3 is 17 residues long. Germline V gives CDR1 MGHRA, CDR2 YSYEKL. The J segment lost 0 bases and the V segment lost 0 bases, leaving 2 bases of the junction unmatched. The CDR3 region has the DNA TGCGCCAGCAGCCAAGAACGGACAGGGGGCTCTGGAAACACCATATATTTT. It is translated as CASSQERTGGSGNTIYF.

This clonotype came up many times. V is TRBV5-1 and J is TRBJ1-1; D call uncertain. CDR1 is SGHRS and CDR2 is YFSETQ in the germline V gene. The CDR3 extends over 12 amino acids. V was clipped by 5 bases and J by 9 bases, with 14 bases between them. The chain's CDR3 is CASRLNGVQAFF. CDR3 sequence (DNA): TGCGCCAGCAGACTGAACGGGGTTCAAGCTTTCTTT.

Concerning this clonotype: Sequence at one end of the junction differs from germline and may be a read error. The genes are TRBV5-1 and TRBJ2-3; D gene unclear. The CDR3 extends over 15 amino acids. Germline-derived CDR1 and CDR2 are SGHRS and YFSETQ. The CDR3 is CASSQDGTLTDTRYF. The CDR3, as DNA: TGCGCCAGCAGCCAGGACGGCACCCTCACAGATACGCGGTATTTT.

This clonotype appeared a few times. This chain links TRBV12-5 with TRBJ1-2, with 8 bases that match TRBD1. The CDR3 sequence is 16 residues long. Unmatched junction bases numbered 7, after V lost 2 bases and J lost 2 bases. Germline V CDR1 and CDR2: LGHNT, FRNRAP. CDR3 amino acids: CASGLSTGGFNYGYTF. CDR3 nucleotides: TGTGCTAGTGGTTTGTCCACAGGGGGATTCAACTATGGCTACACCTTC.

The CDR3 DNA reads as TGTGCCAGCTCACCACCGACCGTTATGGAGACCCAGTACTTC. Residues: CASSPPTVMETQYF. V usage is TRBV14 and J usage is TRBJ2-5; D call uncertain. This CDR3 has 14 residues. V gave up 8 bases and J gave up 5 bases, with 18 bases separating them. From germline, CDR1 is SGHDN and CDR2 FVKESK. Complete variable domain (other parts from reference TRBV14 and TRBJ2-5): EAGVTQFPSHSVIEKGQTVTLRCDPISGHDNLYWYRRVMGKEIKFLLHFVKESKQDESGMPNNRFLAERTGGTYSTLKVQPAELEDSGVYFCASSPPTVMETQYFGPGTRLLVL.

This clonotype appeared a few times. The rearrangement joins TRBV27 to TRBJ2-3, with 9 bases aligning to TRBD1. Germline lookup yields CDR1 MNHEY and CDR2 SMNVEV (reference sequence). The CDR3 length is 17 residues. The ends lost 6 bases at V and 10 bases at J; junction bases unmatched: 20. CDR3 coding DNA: TGTGCCAGCAGACGGAAACCGGGGACAGGGTTCGTGGATGCGCAGTATTTT. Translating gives CASRRKPGTGFVDAQYF.

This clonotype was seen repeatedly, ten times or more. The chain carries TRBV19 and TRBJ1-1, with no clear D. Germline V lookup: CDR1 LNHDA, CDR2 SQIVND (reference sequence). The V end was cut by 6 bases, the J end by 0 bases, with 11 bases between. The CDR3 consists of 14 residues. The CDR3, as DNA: TGTGCCAGTAGCATTCAGTGGCTGAACACTGAAGCTTTCTTT. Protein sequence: CASSIQWLNTEAFF.